This passage covers 11 T cell receptor beta chains from one sample sequenced in a study of response to subunit inactivated influenza vaccine. TCRdb independently ran MiXCR on the RT-PCR reads; one entry per CDR3 protein. Here the sample spans 180,000 or so distinct CDR3 sequences, roughly 12% being singletons. Separately, the same data were catalogued under a study of T cells expressing NK-cell markers. From that report: Scientists made TCR beta cDNA using 5'RACE template switching with UMIs.

Material: CD8+ T cells sorted from PBMCs, obtained approximately 12 days after vaccination. Receptors were obtained from a man aged 45 to 65 who received an inactivated influenza vaccine.

The J gene is TRBJ2-7, the V gene TRBV7-9; 8 positions agree with TRBD1. This CDR3 is 15 amino acids long. With 4 bases clipped from V and 3 bases from J, the junction kept 8 bases outside the gene matches. Germline V gene sequence: CDR1 SEHNR, CDR2 FQNEAQ (reference sequence). Written as DNA, the CDR3 is TGTGCCAGCAGCTCGACAGGGGCTACCTTCTACGAGCAGTACTTC. Protein: CASSSTGATFYEQYF.

In its sample, this clonotype was seen a few times. The chain recombines TRBV5-6 with TRBJ2-7, with D uncertain. CDR1 is SGHDT, CDR2 YYEEEE, per germline. There are 13 residues in the CDR3. V was clipped by 5 bases and J by 0 bases, with 9 bases between them. The CDR3 loop reads CASSPVSSYEQYF. DNA for the CDR3: TGTGCCAGCAGTCCGGTGAGCTCCTACGAGCAGTACTTC.

This clonotype has just a few counts. V is TRBV7-9 and J is TRBJ2-7, with D unresolved. CDR3 length: 15 residues. Trimming removed 5 bases from V and 0 bases from J, with 14 bases in between. The germline gives CDR1 SEHNR, CDR2 FQNEAQ (reference sequence). In DNA form, the CDR3 reads TGTGCCAGCAGCCCTTTCCGAGGAACCTCCTACGAGCAGTACTTC. Its protein product is CASSPFRGTSYEQYF.

This clonotype was seen a handful of times. The chain carries TRBV28 and TRBJ2-5; TRBD1 matches 8 bases. Germline V lookup: CDR1 MDHEN, CDR2 SYDVKM. With 8 bases clipped from V and 5 bases from J, the junction kept 10 bases outside the gene matches. This CDR3 region has 14 residues. Here the CDR3 DNA reads TGTGCCAGCGGAGCGGACAGGGAGTTTGAGACCCAGTACTTC. It codes for CASGADREFETQYF. Drawing the rest from reference TRBV28 and TRBJ2-5, the complete variable domain is DVKVTQSSRYLVKRTGEKVFLECVQDMDHENMFWYRQDPGLGLRLIYFSYDVKMKEKGDIPEGYSVSREKKERFSLILESASTNQTSMYLCASGADREFETQYFGPGTRLLVL.

The genes are TRBV7-9 and TRBJ1-5; D uncertain. CDR1 and CDR2 (germline): SEHNR, FQNEAQ (reference sequence). The CDR3 runs to 15 residues. Trimming pared 5 bases from V and 1 base from J, leaving 12 bases between. The CDR3, as DNA: TGTGCCAGCAGCCGCTCGTCGGGGAGCAATCAGCCCCAGCATTTT. Translation: CASSRSSGSNQPQHF.

V gene TRBV6-5 combines with J gene TRBJ2-3; D possibly corresponds to TRBD1 (6 bases). The V gene's germline CDR1 is MNHEY and CDR2 SVGAGI. This CDR3 is built from 15 residues. The V end lost 4 bases, the J end lost 3 bases, and 14 bases lay between the germline ends. The CDR3 loop is CASSFRDKPTDTQYF. CDR3 bases: TGTGCCAGCAGTTTCCGGGACAAACCAACAGATACGCAGTATTTT.

This clonotype came up a few times. The chain has TRBV10-2 and TRBJ2-7; D perhaps matches TRBD2 (5 bases). CDR1 and CDR2 from the germline V gene are WSHSY and SAAADI. V was shortened by 8 bases and J by 0 bases, with 17 bases between the two germline ends. The CDR3 is 15 residues long. CDR3 protein: CASSLSGVSSYEQYF. The CDR3 DNA sequence: TGCGCCAGCTCCTTGAGCGGAGTAAGCTCCTACGAGCAGTACTTC.

There are a few counts of this clonotype. The J gene is TRBJ1-6, the V gene TRBV4-3, with no clear D. The CDR3 extends over 15 amino acids. The germline V and J ends were trimmed by 0 bases and 7 bases, with 10 bases remaining between them. Germline V lookup: CDR1 LGHNA, CDR2 YSLEER. This CDR3 is CASSQDTASNSPLHF. The CDR3 DNA follows: TGCGCCAGCAGCCAAGATACGGCCTCGAATTCACCCCTCCACTTT.

This clonotype was counted between two and nine times. The CDR3 DNA sequence: TGTGCCAGCAGCTCGATGAGGGTTTTTGGGCCAGAGACCCAGTACTTC. Translating gives CASSSMRVFGPETQYF. This chain joins TRBV7-2 and TRBJ2-5; tentative D call: TRBD2 (5 bases). This CDR3 is built from 16 residues. With 4 bases removed from V and 4 bases from J, the gap between germline ends came to 19 bases. Germline CDR1 reads SGHTA; CDR2 reads FQGNSA.

This clonotype was seen a few times. The chain couples TRBV20-1 to TRBJ2-7; 10 bases agree with TRBD2. Germline trimming cut 0 bases from V and 4 bases from J; bases unmatched to any gene: 9. Germline V gene data show CDR1 as DFQATT and CDR2 as SNEGSKA (reference sequence). CDR3 length: 16 amino acids. This CDR3 is CSARDPSGSFMYEQYF. The DNA of the CDR3 is TGCAGTGCTAGAGATCCTAGCGGGAGCTTTATGTACGAGCAGTACTTC.

The sample holds a few counts of this clonotype. The rearrangement uses TRBV6-5 and TRBJ2-7; D might be TRBD2 (6 bases). Germline V gene sequence: CDR1 MNHEY, CDR2 SVGAGI. This CDR3 contains 16 residues. Trimming removed 3 bases from V and 2 bases from J, with 17 bases in between. CDR3 nucleotide sequence: TGTGCCAGCAGTTATTGGCCGGGGGAGGTGGCCTACGAGCAGTACTTC. It encodes CASSYWPGEVAYEQYF.